These 29 T cell receptor beta chains were sequenced from one sample in a study of cytomegalovirus exposure and HLA in healthy donors (dated by TCRdb to about 2017). The library was built by means of the immunoSEQ multiplex PCR assay. A mixture of 60 forward primers for TCR Vbeta segments and 13 reverse primers for TCR Jbeta segments was used in the multiplex PCR. Imported from immuneACCESS, the table was reduced by TCRdb to in-frame sequences with V and J called. These copies leave out some clones; in studies compared against another copy, an unresolved V gene accounts for under half, and the cause of the remainder is not known. Within this sample are approximately 80,000 clones, with roughly 64% of them counted one time only. Jointly, the top ten make up approximately 16% of the sample. Sequencing input: PBMCs. The receptors stem from a woman between 40 and 50 years old in good health and CMV-seropositive.

The V gene is TRBV4-1, the J gene TRBJ2-1; TRBD2 agrees at 8 bases. V was pared by 4 bases and J by 3 bases, with 20 bases of the junction left unmatched. Germline CDR1 is MGHRA and CDR2 is YSYEKL. This CDR3 is 20 amino acids long. Here the CDR3 DNA reads TGCGCCAGCAGCCCGTCGGGGGGGAGGGGGAGGGGTCGGATCTACAATGAGCAGTTCTTC. Translating gives CASSPSGGRGRGRIYNEQFF.

CDR3 in amino acids: CASSTLQPNTEAFF. Written as DNA, the CDR3 is TGCGCCAGCAGTACACTACAACCGAACACTGAAGCTTTCTTT. The chain combines TRBV4-3 with TRBJ1-1; no clear D gene. V was cut by 6 bases and J by 1 base, with 12 bases left in between. The CDR3 runs to 14 residues. Germline CDR1 and CDR2: LGHNA and YSLEER.

This clone occurred a few times. This chain connects TRBV27 to TRBJ2-6; D might be TRBD2 (5 bases). Germline CDR1 reads MNHEY; CDR2 reads SMNVEV (reference sequence). This CDR3 comprises 16 residues. Trimming removed 1 base from V and 4 bases from J, with 11 bases in between. The CDR3 DNA is TGTGCCAGCAGTTTATTTTCGGGGTCAGGGGCCAACGTCCTGACTTTC. Translating gives CASSLFSGSGANVLTF.

The gene calls are TRBV9 and TRBJ2-2; weak D call: TRBD1 (6 bases). Germline loops: CDR1 SGDLS, CDR2 YYNGEE. The CDR3 covers 15 residues. V was pared by 2 bases and J by 4 bases, with 12 bases between. The CDR3 protein is CASSVGQGLTGELFF. CDR3 DNA sequence: TGTGCCAGCAGCGTCGGCCAGGGGCTCACCGGGGAGCTGTTTTTT.

The chain carries TRBV7-2 and TRBJ1-2, with 11 nucleotides matching TRBD1. The length of the CDR3 is 14 residues. The germline V gene has CDR1 SGHTA and CDR2 FQGNSA. V lost 3 bases to trimming and J lost 8 bases; unmatched junction nucleotides: 5. CDR3 DNA sequence: TGTGCCAGCAGCTTCGGACAGGGGGCAAGCGGCTACACCTTC. Translation gives CASSFGQGASGYTF.

The chain is built from TRBV28 and TRBJ2-1, with 7 nucleotides matching TRBD1. From germline, CDR1 is MDHEN and CDR2 SYDVKM. The CDR3 covers 14 residues. V dropped 5 bases and J dropped 6; count of bases not matched to a gene: 7. The DNA of the CDR3 is TGTGCCAGCAGTAACCCGACAGGGTTCAATGAGCAGTTCTTC. It encodes CASSNPTGFNEQFF.

The chain couples TRBV6-5 to TRBJ2-1; TRBD1 aligns across 8 bases. Germline V CDR1 and CDR2: MNHEY, SVGAGI. J gave up 6 bases and V 11 bases, and 6 bases lay outside the gene matches. The length of the CDR3 is 12 residues. The CDR3 here is CAGGTGPNEQFF. The CDR3 region has the DNA TGTGCCGGAGGGACAGGACCCAATGAGCAGTTCTTC.

The rearrangement links TRBV21-1 to TRBJ2-5; the D segment call TRBD2 is taken from the table without a DNA check. TRBV21-1 is given as a pseudogene. The CDR3 is made up of 16 amino acids. In nucleotides, the CDR3 is TGTGCCAGCAGCAACCTTACTAGCCGCAACCAAGAGACCCAGTACTTC. Its translation: CASSNLTSRNQETQYF.

This clone was observed a handful of times. The chain employs TRBV10-3 and TRBJ2-7, with 7 nucleotides matching TRBD2. CDR3 length: 14 amino acids. V gave up 5 bases and J gave up 6 bases; unmatched junction bases: 10. Germline V gives CDR1 ENHRY, CDR2 SYGVKD. Written as DNA, the CDR3 is TGTGCCATCAGTTGGGGGGGAGGGACCTCCGAGCAGTACTTC. The encoded protein is CAISWGGGTSEQYF.

The chain joins TRBV21-1 to TRBJ2-7; the DNA was not used to check the table's D call, TRBD1. TRBV21-1 is a known pseudogene. The CDR3 consists of 16 residues. The CDR3 region has the DNA TGTGCCAGCAGCAAAGAGGACAGGGGGAACCCTTACGAGCAGTACTTC. This gives the protein CASSKEDRGNPYEQYF.

The rearrangement joins TRBV19 to TRBJ2-1; weak D call: TRBD2 (5 bases). V was shortened by 3 bases and J by 5 bases, with 11 bases between the two germline ends. The CDR3 is 14 amino acids. The V gene's germline CDR1 is LNHDA and CDR2 SQIVND (reference sequence). The CDR3 spells CASSILGDNNEQFF. CDR3 nucleotide sequence: TGTGCCAGTAGTATTCTGGGAGATAACAATGAGCAGTTCTTC. Based on the CDR3 plus reference TRBV19 and TRBJ2-1, the full variable domain is DGGITQSPKYLFRKEGQNVTLSCEQNLNHDAMYWYRQDPGQGLRLIYYSQIVNDFQKGDIAEGYSVSREKKESFPLTVTSAQKNPTAFYLCASSILGDNNEQFFGPGTRLTVL.

The chain couples TRBV28 to TRBJ1-1; D might be TRBD1 (5 bases). The V gene lost 6 bases and the J gene lost 0 bases, with 17 bases spanning the gap. This CDR3 is built from 16 residues. CDR1 is MDHEN, CDR2 SYDVKM, per germline. In nucleotides, the CDR3 is TGTGCCAGCAGCTCTGACAGTAGTCCAATGAACACTGAAGCTTTCTTT. Residues: CASSSDSSPMNTEAFF.

The J gene is TRBJ2-1, the V gene TRBV19; 15 bases map to TRBD2. Germline values: CDR1 LNHDA, CDR2 SQIVND (reference sequence). Trimming removed 4 bases from V and 1 base from J; junction bases left unmatched: 14. CDR3 length: 21 residues. CDR3 nucleotide sequence: TGTGCCAGTAGTACGCTACCAAGGACTAGCGGGAGGGCCTGGTCCTACAATGAGCAGTTCTTC. Amino acid sequence: CASSTLPRTSGRAWSYNEQFF.

This clone appeared a few times. Here the CDR3 reads CASRRQQNEKLFF. DNA of the CDR3: TGTGCCAGCAGACGACAGCAGAATGAAAAACTGTTTTTT. The J gene is TRBJ1-4, the V gene TRBV6-1; a weak D match, TRBD1 (5 bases). Germline CDR1 MNHNS, CDR2 SASEGT. CDR3 size: 13 residues. V dropped 6 bases and J dropped 5 bases, with 10 bases sitting between them.

The chain recombines TRBV5-1 with TRBJ1-4; D gene uncertain. Germline V CDR1 and CDR2: SGHRS, YFSETQ. Deletions cut 4 bases from V and 7 bases from J, with 14 bases between. This CDR3 is built from 14 residues. CDR3 in DNA: TGCGCCAGCAGCGAGAGGGCGACTCTTGAAAAACTGTTTTTT. Protein: CASSERATLEKLFF.

This sequence joins TRBV7-9 and TRBJ2-3; TRBD2 is a possible D gene (5 bases). CDR3 size: 15 residues. The ends were cut back, 5 bases at V and 0 bases at J, with 12 bases in the middle. Germline values: CDR1 SEHNR, CDR2 FQNEAQ (reference sequence). The DNA of the CDR3 is TGTGCCAGCAGCCCCGACTACCTTAGCACAGATACGCAGTATTTT. This sequence encodes CASSPDYLSTDTQYF.

V is TRBV18 and J is TRBJ2-2; possibly TRBD1 for D (6 bases). The CDR3 is 15 residues long. Germline CDR1 reads KGHSH; CDR2 reads LQKENI. Trimming pared 5 bases from V and 2 bases from J, leaving 12 bases between. The CDR3 DNA follows: TGTGCCAGCTCATCTGGACAGAAAAACACCGGGGAGCTGTTTTTT. This sequence encodes CASSSGQKNTGELFF.

This chain links TRBV9 with TRBJ2-1, with 9 nucleotides matching TRBD2. Germline V lookup: CDR1 SGDLS, CDR2 YYNGEE. V trimming: 0 bases; J trimming: 4 bases; junction bases outside the gene matches: 8. The CDR3 is 17 amino acids. In DNA form, the CDR3 reads TGTGCCAGCAGCGTAGTAGCAACTAGCGGGCTGTACAATGAGCAGTTCTTC. Protein product: CASSVVATSGLYNEQFF.

V gene TRBV27 combines with J gene TRBJ1-1; a possible D gene is TRBD1 (6 bases). Trimming shortened V by 2 bases and J by 1 base, and 14 bases separated the two germline ends. The V gene's germline CDR1 is MNHEY and CDR2 SMNVEV (reference sequence). This CDR3 region has 16 residues. For the CDR3, the DNA is TGTGCCAGCAGTTTAATTCCGGACAGAGCGAACACTGAAGCTTTCTTT. Residues: CASSLIPDRANTEAFF.

The rearrangement joins TRBV2 to TRBJ1-5, with D possibly being TRBD1 (6 bases). The CDR3 totals 14 residues. V lost 3 bases and J 0 bases, leaving 6 bases between the germline ends. Germline CDR1 is SNHLY and CDR2 is FYNNEI. The CDR3 DNA is TGTGCCAGCAGTGAGACAGGTAGCAATCAGCCCCAGCATTTT. Translation gives CASSETGSNQPQHF.

The genes are TRBV7-9 and TRBJ1-1; 7 bases agree with TRBD1. The CDR3 is 14 amino acids. Germline-derived CDR1 and CDR2 are SEHNR and FQNEAQ (reference sequence). With 3 bases clipped from V and 1 base from J, the junction kept 2 bases outside the gene matches. The CDR3 is CASSFQGGNTEAFF. The CDR3 region has the DNA TGTGCCAGCAGCTTCCAGGGGGGGAACACTGAAGCTTTCTTT.

V and J are TRBV23-1 and TRBJ2-4, with 7 nucleotides matching TRBD1. TRBV23-1 is designated an ORF whose function remains uncertain. CDR3 length equals 18 residues. V shed 2 bases, J shed 5 bases, and the junction held 15 bases outside the gene matches. This CDR3 reads CASSQGGQAGKVENIQYF. CDR3 nucleotides: TGCGCCAGCAGTCAAGGAGGACAGGCCGGGAAGGTAGAAAACATTCAGTACTTC.

This chain uses TRBV27 with TRBJ2-7; D might be TRBD1 (6 bases). This CDR3 contains 14 residues. With 2 bases removed from V and 1 base from J, the gap between germline ends came to 9 bases. The V gene's germline CDR1 is MNHEY and CDR2 SMNVEV (reference sequence). The CDR3 DNA follows: TGTGCCAGCAGTTTAGGACAGCTATCCTACGAGCAGTACTTC. Amino acids: CASSLGQLSYEQYF.

The gene calls are TRBV4-3 and TRBJ1-3; D possibly corresponds to TRBD1 (5 bases). Germline assignment: CDR1 LGHNA and CDR2 YSLEER. Trimming shortened V by 4 bases and J by 0 bases, and 10 bases separated the two germline ends. The CDR3 totals 15 residues. The CDR3 here is CASSPGWGSGNTIYF. DNA for the CDR3: TGCGCCAGCAGCCCAGGGTGGGGCTCTGGAAACACCATATATTTT.

Here the CDR3 reads CASSTGYNQPQHF. Written as DNA, the CDR3 is TGTGCCAGCAGTACAGGGTATAATCAGCCCCAGCATTTT. The chain links TRBV28 to TRBJ1-5, with D maybe TRBD1 (6 bases). From germline, CDR1 is MDHEN and CDR2 SYDVKM. The CDR3 totals 13 residues. Trimming left V 5 bases short and J 4 bases short, with 9 bases between.

The V gene is TRBV7-6, the J gene TRBJ2-7; no definite D call. The CDR3 totals 15 residues. Trimming took 3 bases from V and 1 from J, leaving 13 bases between them. CDR1 and CDR2 from the germline V gene are SGHVS and FNYEAQ. Here the CDR3 reads CASSFQADISYEQYF. The CDR3 DNA is TGTGCCAGCAGCTTCCAGGCCGATATTTCCTACGAGCAGTACTTC.

This sequence joins TRBV28 and TRBJ2-1; TRBD2 is a possible D gene (6 bases). CDR3 length equals 17 residues. Germline CDR1 MDHEN, CDR2 SYDVKM. V was trimmed by 3 bases and J by 11 bases, leaving 26 bases between them. CDR3 protein: CASSLERALRGFTKQFF. DNA of the CDR3: TGTGCCAGCAGTTTGGAGCGGGCCCTCCGGGGCTTTACTAAGCAGTTCTTC.

This chain's CDR3 is CASRLQGGSTDTQYF. Here the CDR3 DNA reads TGTGCCAGCAGATTACAGGGGGGTAGCACAGATACGCAGTATTTT. The genes are TRBV6-5 and TRBJ2-3; 8 bases map to TRBD1. After removal of 6 bases from V and 0 bases from J, the junction contained 5 bases not matched to a gene. The CDR3 consists of 15 residues. CDR1 is MNHEY and CDR2 is SVGAGI in the germline V gene.

As to this clone: It is unclear where the CDR3 begins or ends on the DNA, so no DNA is shown, and the CDR3 is as TCRdb lists it. V gene TRBV12-2 combines with J gene TRBJ2-4; the listed D gene, TRBD1, was not tested against the DNA. TRBV12-2 is labeled a pseudogene. With termini counted, the CDR3 has 17 amino acids. The chain's CDR3 is CASRFGLGAATKRIQYF.